The rows below give T cell receptor beta chains drawn from one sample of a study of blood T cell repertoires in COVID-19. The assay was immunoSEQ multiplex PCR, and TCRdb's table has in-frame clones only and misses some. The data show some 320,000 clones, around nine tenths seen once. What was sequenced was PBMCs or T cells enriched from blood (not recorded which). The receptors here all came from a man in his fifties or sixties who had recovered from COVID-19. CDR3s include the opening cysteine and the closing phenylalanine or tryptophan. D genes are given only for firm matches. Part of the rows lack a size; the others show once, few, many or a class for expanded clones.

cdr3_nt cdr3_aa j_call d_call v_call clone_size
TGTGCCATCAGCCTCGGGACAGGGGGCAATGAGCAGTTCTTC CAISLGTGGNEQFF TRBJ2-1 TRBD1 TRBV10-3 NA
TGTGCCAGTAGTGTCCCTGGGGGGGCGCCGGTCGAGCAGTACTTC CASSVPGGAPVEQYF TRBJ2-7 NA TRBV19 once
TGTGCCAGCAGCTCCCGTTTGACACAATGGTCCCCTGGGGCCAACGTCCTGACTTTC CASSSRLTQWSPGANVLTF TRBJ2-6 NA TRBV11-3 NA
TGTGCCTGGAGTACACGACAGGGGATTAAACAGCCCCAGCATTTT CAWSTRQGIKQPQHF TRBJ1-5 TRBD1 TRBV30 NA
TGTGCCAGCCAACTAGCGGGATCTGAAGATACGCAGTATTTT CASQLAGSEDTQYF TRBJ2-3 TRBD2 TRBV9 NA
TGTGCCACCAGCAGAGATGGACAGGGGACGGGCACCATATATTTT CATSRDGQGTGTIYF TRBJ1-3 TRBD1 TRBV15 NA
TGTGCCAGCTCAATCCGGGACAGGGCCTCTCTATCGAGAGACACTGAAGCTTTCTTT CASSIRDRASLSRDTEAFF TRBJ1-1 TRBD1 TRBV18 NA
TGTGCCAGCAGCTTATGGGTCCCCAGGGGATATGGCTACACCTTC CASSLWVPRGYGYTF TRBJ1-2 NA TRBV7-2 NA
TGTGCCAGCAGCTTGGTCGGACAGGGTGGTGAGCAGTTCTTC CASSLVGQGGEQFF TRBJ2-1 TRBD1 TRBV5-4 NA
TGTGCCAGCAGCCAATGGGGCAGAGTTAGCAATCAGCCCCAGCATTTT CASSQWGRVSNQPQHF TRBJ1-5 NA TRBV16 NA
TGTGCCAGCAGGGGCGCCGGGACTCCCGTTCCGTACTTC CASRGAGTPVPYF TRBJ2-7 NA TRBV6-5 NA
TGTGCCATCAGTGAGTCGAGGGAGGCCTACAATGAGCAGTTCTTC CAISESREAYNEQFF TRBJ2-1 NA TRBV10-3 NA
TGTGCCACCCAACAATTGGGACAGGGAACGAACACCGGGGAGCTGTTTTTT CATQQLGQGTNTGELFF TRBJ2-2 TRBD1 TRBV15 NA
TGCGCCAGCAGCCGTGATCAGGCGAGCAGGGGCAATTATGGCTACACCTTC CASSRDQASRGNYGYTF TRBJ1-2 NA TRBV4-1 NA
TGTGCCAGCAGCACGGGAACAATCGGTGGGACAACAGAAGCTTTCTTT CASSTGTIGGTTEAFF TRBJ1-1 NA TRBV5-6 NA
TGTGCCAGCAGCGGAGGGGGCTTGAATAATTCACCCCTCCACTTT CASSGGGLNNSPLHF TRBJ1-6 TRBD1 TRBV7-9 NA
TGTGCCAGCTCACCACCGATGGGACAGTCCACCGGGGAGCTGTTTTTT CASSPPMGQSTGELFF TRBJ2-2 TRBD1 TRBV18 NA
TGTGCCAGCAGCCCCCGACTAGCCGGGGAGCTGTTTTTT CASSPRLAGELFF TRBJ2-2 NA TRBV14 NA
TGTGCCAGCAGCAAGGACTACGATGGCAATGAGCAGTTCTTC CASSKDYDGNEQFF TRBJ2-1 NA TRBV11-1 NA
TGTGCCAGCAGTCGCGTCTTTGGAAACACCATATATTTT CASSRVFGNTIYF TRBJ1-3 NA TRBV2 NA
TGTGCCAGCAGCTCCCGAGGGGGGGACTATGGCTACACCTTC CASSSRGGDYGYTF TRBJ1-2 NA TRBV9 NA
TGCGCCAGCAGCCAAGCTTTTGAGGGCTCTGGCTACACCTTC CASSQAFEGSGYTF TRBJ1-2 NA TRBV4-3 once
TGTGCCAGCAGTTATGGGACCTCCGGGGCGGGGAAACTGTTTTTT CASSYGTSGAGKLFF TRBJ1-4 NA TRBV6-2/TRBV6-3 NA
TGTGCCAGCAGCGTCGGGACAGGGAGAAGGGTGAACACTGAAGCTTTCTTT CASSVGTGRRVNTEAFF TRBJ1-1 TRBD1 TRBV5-4 NA
TGTGCCAGCAGCTCAGGGCCTGGCACAGATACGCAGTATTTT CASSSGPGTDTQYF TRBJ2-3 NA TRBV6-4 NA